This T cell receptor (beta chain) derives from a study of cytomegalovirus exposure and HLA in healthy donors. Whole-study findings and limits: Cytomegalovirus association was listed for 164 TCR beta chains.

The germline gives CDR1 SQVTM, CDR2 ANQGSEA. Losses at the gene ends were 6 bases for V and 5 bases for J; bases not matched to a gene: 4. CDR3 length: 12 amino acids. Details on this clone: Its antigen is undetermined.

PCR employed 60 Vbeta and 13 Jbeta primers. Method: immunoSEQ multiplex PCR; TCRdb's copy keeps in-frame clones and lacks some. The sample yields about 200,000 clones, approximately 78% seen once. This rearrangement joins TRBV29-1 to TRBJ2-1, with 7 bases aligning to TRBD1. Material for sequencing was PBMCs. The TCR comes from a male donor in good health and CMV-seronegative. CDR3 loop: CSVDDRDNEQFF. CDR3 DNA: TGCAGCGTCGACGACAGGGACAATGAGCAGTTCTTC.